This TCR beta chain came from a study of T-cell memory formation after mild COVID-19. The J segment lost 7 bases and the V segment lost 0 bases, leaving 6 bases of the junction unmatched. The CDR3 totals 15 residues. Germline CDR1 and CDR2: SGDLS and YYNGEE. This clonotype has only a few counts. Each CDR3 protein is one row after TCRdb ran MiXCR on the 5' RACE reads. The sample shows under 200,000 distinct CDR3 sequences, approximately 13% of them seen only once. The specimen sequenced was PBMCs or a T cell subset sorted from them (not recorded which). The TCR sequence derives from a man aged 18-30 years who had mild COVID-19 (a few samples of this study predate the infection). Cell type and time point are not known. J is TRBJ2-7 and V is TRBV9; 11 bases fit TRBD1. The CDR3 DNA reads TGTGCCAGCAGCGTAGACCCGGGACAGGGGGGGGAGCAGTACTTC. Its translation is CASSVDPGQGGEQYF.